Listed here is a single TCR beta chain. The data stem from a study of T cell changes during pregnancy in multiple sclerosis. Per the germline V gene, CDR1 is SGHAT and CDR2 is FQNNGV. The J segment lost 2 bases and the V segment lost 7 bases, leaving 9 bases of the junction unmatched. The CDR3 is 15 amino acids. Using immunoSEQ multiplex PCR, the repertoire was profiled, and TCRdb retains in-frame clones only, with some absent. This table has more than 50,000 clones, approximately 90% appearing once. The chain carries TRBV11-2 and TRBJ1-2; 8 positions agree with TRBD1. Here the sequenced sample was peripheral blood, taken in the first trimester of pregnancy. The sequence was collected from a female donor with multiple sclerosis, enrolled in a pregnancy study. CDR3 sequence reads: CASTSLQGGNYGYTF. CDR3 bases: TGTGCCAGCACGTCATTACAGGGGGGAAACTATGGCTACACCTTC.